This is a list of T cell receptor beta chains from one sample in a study of blood T cell repertoires in COVID-19. Using immunoSEQ multiplex PCR, the repertoire was profiled, and TCRdb retains in-frame clones only, with some absent. The profile shows 75,000 or so clones, around 78% of them singletons. The sample was peripheral blood. All receptors come from a woman older than 75 with acute or convalescent COVID-19. Both conserved end residues are part of each CDR3. Each record gives: V gene, clone size, D gene, J gene, CDR3 protein, CDR3 DNA. The D gene is left open where the match is weak. The listing skips clone size in some rows; elsewhere it reads once, few, many or a size class.

V gene: TRBV15
clone size: few
D gene: -
J gene: TRBJ1-5
CDR3 protein: CATTGRSGNQPQHF
CDR3 DNA: TGTGCCACCACAGGGCGTTCGGGCAATCAGCCCCAGCATTTT

V gene: TRBV6-5
clone size: -
D gene: -
J gene: TRBJ2-1
CDR3 protein: CASSHPPDEQFF
CDR3 DNA: TGTGCCAGCAGTCACCCCCCGGATGAGCAGTTCTTC

V gene: TRBV5-3
clone size: -
D gene: TRBD1
J gene: TRBJ1-1
CDR3 protein: CARRSHRGPGMNTEAFF
CDR3 DNA: TGTGCCAGAAGGTCGCACAGGGGGCCGGGGATGAACACTGAAGCTTTCTTT

V gene: TRBV18
clone size: -
D gene: TRBD2
J gene: TRBJ2-1
CDR3 protein: CASSPGGSSYNEQFF
CDR3 DNA: TGTGCCAGCTCACCGGGCGGGAGCTCCTACAATGAGCAGTTCTTC

V gene: TRBV20-1
clone size: -
D gene: TRBD2
J gene: TRBJ2-7
CDR3 protein: CSACVAGVTYEQYF
CDR3 DNA: TGCAGTGCTTGTGTAGCGGGGGTTACCTACGAGCAGTACTTC

V gene: TRBV6-5
clone size: -
D gene: -
J gene: TRBJ2-3
CDR3 protein: CASSSGTSDTQYF
CDR3 DNA: TGTGCCAGCAGTTCCGGGACAAGCGATACGCAGTATTTT

V gene: TRBV2
clone size: few
D gene: TRBD1
J gene: TRBJ2-7
CDR3 protein: CASTRDSYEQYF
CDR3 DNA: TGTGCCAGCACACGGGACAGCTACGAGCAGTACTTC

V gene: TRBV7-2
clone size: -
D gene: -
J gene: TRBJ2-6
CDR3 protein: CASSLNRLDHSGANVLTF
CDR3 DNA: TGTGCCAGCAGCTTAAACAGGCTGGATCACTCTGGGGCCAACGTCCTGACTTTC

V gene: TRBV5-4
clone size: once
D gene: -
J gene: TRBJ2-5
CDR3 protein: CASSPTVWDQETQYF
CDR3 DNA: TGTGCCAGCAGCCCGACAGTCTGGGACCAAGAGACCCAGTACTTC

V gene: TRBV2
clone size: once
D gene: -
J gene: TRBJ1-1
CDR3 protein: CASNGPTEAFF
CDR3 DNA: TGTGCCAGTAACGGTCCCACTGAAGCTTTCTTT

V gene: TRBV19
clone size: few
D gene: TRBD1
J gene: TRBJ1-3
CDR3 protein: CASSIGTGTSGNTIYF
CDR3 DNA: TGTGCCAGTAGTATCGGGACAGGAACTTCTGGAAACACCATATATTTT

V gene: TRBV27
clone size: -
D gene: TRBD2
J gene: TRBJ2-7
CDR3 protein: CASSLFFERTSGRAPGWIYEQYF
CDR3 DNA: TGTGCCAGCAGTTTATTTTTTGAGCGGACTAGCGGGAGGGCCCCCGGGTGGATTTACGAGCAGTACTTC

V gene: TRBV29-1
clone size: -
D gene: TRBD1
J gene: TRBJ1-2
CDR3 protein: CSVQDRAYGYTF
CDR3 DNA: TGCAGCGTTCAGGACAGGGCCTATGGCTACACCTTC

V gene: TRBV10-3
clone size: -
D gene: -
J gene: TRBJ1-2
CDR3 protein: CAIKAGGRQGDYGYTF
CDR3 DNA: TGTGCCATCAAAGCGGGGGGCAGACAAGGAGACTATGGCTACACCTTC

V gene: TRBV19
clone size: -
D gene: TRBD1
J gene: TRBJ1-1
CDR3 protein: CASSIPGQGSREAFF
CDR3 DNA: TGTGCCAGTAGTATCCCGGGACAGGGTAGTAGGGAAGCTTTCTTT

V gene: TRBV3-1/TRBV3-2
clone size: -
D gene: TRBD1
J gene: TRBJ2-3
CDR3 protein: CASSQTGGGTDTQYF
CDR3 DNA: TGTGCCAGCAGCCAGACAGGGGGCGGAACAGATACGCAGTATTTT

V gene: TRBV3-1/TRBV3-2
clone size: -
D gene: -
J gene: TRBJ1-1
CDR3 protein: CASTKKITGNRERDTEAFF
CDR3 DNA: TGTGCCAGCACCAAAAAGATCACCGGGAACAGAGAGAGGGACACTGAAGCTTTCTTT

V gene: TRBV24-1
clone size: -
D gene: TRBD1
J gene: TRBJ1-5
CDR3 protein: CATSDNRGTSNQPQHF
CDR3 DNA: TGTGCCACCAGTGACAACAGGGGCACTAGCAATCAGCCCCAGCATTTT

V gene: TRBV14
clone size: -
D gene: -
J gene: TRBJ2-1
CDR3 protein: CASSLGGTRVTNEQFF
CDR3 DNA: TGTGCCAGCAGCCTCGGGGGGACACGGGTTACCAATGAGCAGTTCTTC

V gene: TRBV13
clone size: medium-sized
D gene: -
J gene: TRBJ1-3
CDR3 protein: CASSLAGEGNTIYF
CDR3 DNA: TGTGCCAGCAGCTTAGCAGGGGAGGGAAACACCATATATTTT

V gene: TRBV30
clone size: once
D gene: TRBD2
J gene: TRBJ2-1
CDR3 protein: CACRLAGGPENEQFF
CDR3 DNA: TGTGCCTGTCGGCTAGCGGGAGGGCCCGAGAATGAGCAGTTCTTC

V gene: TRBV3-1/TRBV3-2
clone size: -
D gene: TRBD1
J gene: TRBJ1-6
CDR3 protein: CASSQGGTGANSPLHF
CDR3 DNA: TGTGCCAGCAGCCAAGGAGGGACAGGGGCGAATTCACCCCTCCACTTT

V gene: TRBV18
clone size: -
D gene: TRBD1
J gene: TRBJ2-3
CDR3 protein: CASSPFRKGGSDTQYF
CDR3 DNA: TGTGCCAGCTCACCATTTAGGAAAGGGGGCAGTGATACGCAGTATTTT

V gene: TRBV7-2
clone size: -
D gene: TRBD1
J gene: TRBJ1-4
CDR3 protein: CASSPRTGENEKLFF
CDR3 DNA: TGTGCCAGCAGCCCTCGGACAGGGGAAAATGAAAAACTGTTTTTT

V gene: TRBV2
clone size: -
D gene: TRBD2
J gene: TRBJ2-7
CDR3 protein: CASRGTSGGAPEQYF
CDR3 DNA: TGTGCCAGCAGGGGGACTAGCGGGGGGGCTCCCGAGCAGTACTTC

V gene: TRBV19
clone size: -
D gene: -
J gene: TRBJ1-1
CDR3 protein: CASTPRRQGGNTEAFF
CDR3 DNA: TGTGCCAGTACTCCCAGGAGGCAGGGAGGGAACACTGAAGCTTTCTTT

V gene: TRBV19
clone size: -
D gene: -
J gene: TRBJ1-4
CDR3 protein: CASSPRGVRNEKLFF
CDR3 DNA: TGTGCCAGTAGCCCCAGGGGTGTAAGGAATGAAAAACTGTTTTTT

V gene: TRBV19
clone size: -
D gene: -
J gene: TRBJ2-3
CDR3 protein: CASSILLGSTDTQYF
CDR3 DNA: TGTGCCAGTAGTATTCTGCTAGGTAGCACAGATACGCAGTATTTT

V gene: TRBV30
clone size: -
D gene: -
J gene: TRBJ1-2
CDR3 protein: CAWSLTGYGYTF
CDR3 DNA: TGTGCCTGGAGTCTTACAGGCTATGGCTACACCTTC

V gene: TRBV27
clone size: once
D gene: -
J gene: TRBJ2-3
CDR3 protein: CASSHRGFSTDTQYF
CDR3 DNA: TGTGCCAGCAGCCATCGAGGATTTAGCACAGATACGCAGTATTTT

V gene: TRBV5-4
clone size: -
D gene: -
J gene: TRBJ1-1
CDR3 protein: CASSLGATRGTEAFF
CDR3 DNA: TGTGCCAGCAGCTTGGGAGCAACTCGAGGAACTGAAGCTTTCTTT

V gene: TRBV6-6
clone size: -
D gene: -
J gene: TRBJ1-1
CDR3 protein: CASRPGTFGTEAFF
CDR3 DNA: TGTGCCAGCAGACCAGGGACATTCGGGACTGAAGCTTTCTTT

V gene: TRBV10-2
clone size: -
D gene: TRBD1
J gene: TRBJ2-2
CDR3 protein: CASSEDRVNTGELFF
CDR3 DNA: TGCGCCAGCAGTGAGGACAGGGTGAACACCGGGGAGCTGTTTTTT

V gene: TRBV5-5
clone size: -
D gene: -
J gene: TRBJ1-5
CDR3 protein: CASSLVGGKGQPQHF
CDR3 DNA: TGTGCCAGCAGCTTGGTTGGGGGCAAGGGTCAGCCCCAGCATTTT

V gene: TRBV4-1
clone size: -
D gene: -
J gene: TRBJ2-5
CDR3 protein: CASSQDITQETQYF
CDR3 DNA: TGCGCCAGCAGCCAAGATATTACTCAAGAGACCCAGTACTTC

V gene: TRBV2
clone size: -
D gene: -
J gene: TRBJ1-1
CDR3 protein: CASRQVTEAFF
CDR3 DNA: TGTGCCAGCAGACAGGTCACTGAAGCTTTCTTT

V gene: TRBV15
clone size: once
D gene: -
J gene: TRBJ1-6
CDR3 protein: CATSSDRSSYNSPLHF
CDR3 DNA: TGTGCCACCAGCAGTGACAGGAGCTCCTATAATTCACCCCTCCACTTT

V gene: TRBV5-4
clone size: -
D gene: TRBD2
J gene: TRBJ2-1
CDR3 protein: CASSLGLAGYNEQFF
CDR3 DNA: TGTGCCAGCAGCTTAGGGCTAGCGGGATACAATGAGCAGTTCTTC

V gene: TRBV18
clone size: -
D gene: -
J gene: TRBJ2-2
CDR3 protein: CASRRDANTGELFF
CDR3 DNA: TGTGCCAGCCGGAGGGACGCGAACACCGGGGAGCTGTTTTTT

V gene: TRBV7-2
clone size: -
D gene: TRBD1
J gene: TRBJ1-4
CDR3 protein: CASRVSTGKNEKLFF
CDR3 DNA: TGTGCCAGCAGGGTCTCGACAGGGAAGAATGAAAAACTGTTTTTT

V gene: TRBV3-1/TRBV3-2
clone size: -
D gene: -
J gene: TRBJ2-1
CDR3 protein: CASSQDRDNLYNEQFF
CDR3 DNA: TGTGCCAGCAGCCAAGACAGGGATAACCTCTACAATGAGCAGTTCTTC

V gene: TRBV25-1
clone size: -
D gene: -
J gene: TRBJ2-7
CDR3 protein: CASSEVGGPHEQYF
CDR3 DNA: TGTGCCAGCAGTGAGGTTGGCGGTCCCCACGAGCAGTACTTC

V gene: TRBV19
clone size: -
D gene: TRBD2
J gene: TRBJ2-5
CDR3 protein: CASTRGSGNFQETQYF
CDR3 DNA: TGTGCCAGTACCCGCGGGAGCGGGAACTTTCAAGAGACCCAGTACTTC

V gene: TRBV14
clone size: few
D gene: -
J gene: TRBJ2-5
CDR3 protein: CASSQGQVWETQYF
CDR3 DNA: TGTGCCAGCAGCCAAGGGCAGGTTTGGGAGACCCAGTACTTC

V gene: TRBV9
clone size: once
D gene: -
J gene: TRBJ2-3
CDR3 protein: CASSVGPRADTQYF
CDR3 DNA: TGTGCCAGCAGCGTAGGGCCCAGGGCAGATACGCAGTATTTT

V gene: TRBV3-1/TRBV3-2
clone size: -
D gene: TRBD2
J gene: TRBJ2-1
CDR3 protein: CASSQDPSGSHNEQFF
CDR3 DNA: TGTGCCAGCAGCCAAGACCCTAGCGGGAGCCACAATGAGCAGTTCTTC

V gene: TRBV12-3/TRBV12-4
clone size: few
D gene: -
J gene: TRBJ2-1
CDR3 protein: CASTLQFF
CDR3 DNA: TGTGCCAGCACTCTGCAGTTCTTC

V gene: TRBV9
clone size: -
D gene: -
J gene: TRBJ1-5
CDR3 protein: CASSGNYSNQPQHF
CDR3 DNA: TGTGCCAGCAGCGGCAACTATAGCAATCAGCCCCAGCATTTT

V gene: TRBV29-1
clone size: -
D gene: -
J gene: TRBJ2-5
CDR3 protein: CSVGHQGGETQYF
CDR3 DNA: TGCAGCGTTGGACACCAAGGGGGAGAGACCCAGTACTTC

V gene: TRBV30
clone size: -
D gene: -
J gene: TRBJ2-7
CDR3 protein: CAWSVILAATYEQYF
CDR3 DNA: TGTGCCTGGAGTGTAATTCTCGCGGCAACCTACGAGCAGTACTTC

V gene: TRBV7-2
clone size: -
D gene: TRBD1
J gene: TRBJ2-1
CDR3 protein: CASSLGQGWYNEQFF
CDR3 DNA: TGTGCCAGCAGCTTAGGACAGGGCTGGTACAATGAGCAGTTCTTC

V gene: TRBV7-2
clone size: -
D gene: -
J gene: TRBJ2-1
CDR3 protein: CASSLSSALSSYNEQFF
CDR3 DNA: TGTGCCAGCAGCCTTAGTAGCGCCTTGAGCTCCTACAATGAGCAGTTCTTC

V gene: TRBV6-6
clone size: -
D gene: -
J gene: TRBJ1-6
CDR3 protein: CASSSRTPDSPLHF
CDR3 DNA: TGTGCCAGCAGTTCAAGGACTCCGGATTCACCCCTCCACTTT